This T cell receptor (beta chain) appears in the sequencing data of a study of cytomegalovirus exposure and HLA in healthy donors. Vbeta (60) and Jbeta (13) primers were used in the PCR. Repertoires were generated with immunoSEQ multiplex PCR, while TCRdb's copy carries only in-frame clones and drops some. Among roughly 120,000 clones listed, around 80% were seen once. The germline CDR1 and CDR2 sequences are SGHAT and FQNNGV. The CDR3 has 13 residues. Trimming stripped 2 bases from V and 5 bases from J, with 9 bases between. This TCR came from a woman aged 18-29 years in good health and CMV-seronegative. The V gene is TRBV11-2, the J gene TRBJ1-1; possible D gene TRBD1, 6 bases. Source material: PBMCs. This chain's CDR3 is CASSLPRGTEAFF. The DNA for the CDR3 is TGTGCCAGCAGCTTACCAAGGGGGACTGAAGCTTTCTTT.